A single T cell receptor beta chain is shown here with its context. This entry belongs to a study of cytomegalovirus exposure and HLA in healthy donors. PCR primers comprised 60 Vbeta and 13 Jbeta primers. Repertoires were generated with immunoSEQ multiplex PCR, while TCRdb's copy carries only in-frame clones and drops some. The sample has about 140,000 clones; approximately 68% are singletons. The CDR3 sequence is 15 residues long. The V and J ends lost 6 bases and 7 bases, in that order; junction bases with no gene match: 6. CDR1 and CDR2 from the germline V gene are MNHEY and SMNVEV (reference sequence).

Sequenced input: PBMCs. V is TRBV27 and J is TRBJ2-1, with 13 positions matching TRBD2. The TCR sequence derives from a man between 40 and 49 years old in good health and CMV-seronegative. The CDR3 sequence is CASSRTSGSVNEQFF. The CDR3 bases are TGTGCCAGCAGCAGGACTAGCGGGAGTGTTAATGAGCAGTTCTTC.